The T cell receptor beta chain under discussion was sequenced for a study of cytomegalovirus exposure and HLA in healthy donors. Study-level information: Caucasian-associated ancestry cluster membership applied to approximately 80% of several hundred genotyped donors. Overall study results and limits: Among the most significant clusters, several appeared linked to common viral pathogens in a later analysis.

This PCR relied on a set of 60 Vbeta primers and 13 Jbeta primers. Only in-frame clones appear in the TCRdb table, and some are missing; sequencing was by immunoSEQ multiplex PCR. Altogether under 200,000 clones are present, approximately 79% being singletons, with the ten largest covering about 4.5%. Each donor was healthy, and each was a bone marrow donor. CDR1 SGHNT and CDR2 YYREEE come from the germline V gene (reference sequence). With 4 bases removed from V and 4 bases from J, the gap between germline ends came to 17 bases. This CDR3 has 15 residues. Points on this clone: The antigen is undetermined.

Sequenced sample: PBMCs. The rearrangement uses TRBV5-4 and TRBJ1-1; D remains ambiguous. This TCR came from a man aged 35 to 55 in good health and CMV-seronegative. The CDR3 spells CASSPGGRGSTEAFF. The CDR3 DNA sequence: TGTGCCAGCAGCCCCGGCGGGCGCGGGAGCACTGAAGCTTTCTTT. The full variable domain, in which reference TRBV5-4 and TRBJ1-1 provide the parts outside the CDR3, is ETGVTQSPTHLIKTRGQQVTLRCSSQSGHNTVSWYQQALGQGPQFIFQYYREEENGRGNFPPRFSGLQFPNYSSELNVNALELDDSALYLCASSPGGRGSTEAFFGQGTRLTVV.